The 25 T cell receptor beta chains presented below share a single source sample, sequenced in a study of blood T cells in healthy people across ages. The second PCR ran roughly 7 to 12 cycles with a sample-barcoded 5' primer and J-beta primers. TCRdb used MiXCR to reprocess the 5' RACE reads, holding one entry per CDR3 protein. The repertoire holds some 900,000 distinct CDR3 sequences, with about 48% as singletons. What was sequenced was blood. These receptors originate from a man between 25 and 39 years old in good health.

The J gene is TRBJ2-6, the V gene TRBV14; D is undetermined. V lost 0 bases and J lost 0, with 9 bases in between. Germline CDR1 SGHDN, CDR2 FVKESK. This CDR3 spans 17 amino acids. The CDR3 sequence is CASSQDKKLSGANVLTF. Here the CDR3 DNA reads TGTGCCAGCAGCCAAGATAAGAAACTCTCTGGGGCCAACGTCCTGACTTTC.

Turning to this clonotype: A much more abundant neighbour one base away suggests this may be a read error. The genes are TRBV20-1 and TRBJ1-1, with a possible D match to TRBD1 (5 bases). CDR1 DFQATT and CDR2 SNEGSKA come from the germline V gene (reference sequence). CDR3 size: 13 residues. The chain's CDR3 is CSAKFPQGTGAFF. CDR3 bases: TGCAGTGCTAAATTCCCCCAAGGGACTGGAGCTTTCTTT.

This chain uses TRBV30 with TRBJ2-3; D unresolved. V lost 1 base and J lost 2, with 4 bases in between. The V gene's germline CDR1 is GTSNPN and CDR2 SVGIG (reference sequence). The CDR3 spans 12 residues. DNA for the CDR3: TGTGCCTGGAGTGGTCTCACAGATACGCAGTATTTT. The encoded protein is CAWSGLTDTQYF. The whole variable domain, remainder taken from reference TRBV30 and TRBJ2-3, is SQTIHQWPATLVQPVGSPLSLECTVEGTSNPNLYWYRQAAGRGLQLLFYSVGIGQISSEVPQNLSASRPQDRQFILSSKKLLLSDSGFYLCAWSGLTDTQYFGPGTRLTVL.

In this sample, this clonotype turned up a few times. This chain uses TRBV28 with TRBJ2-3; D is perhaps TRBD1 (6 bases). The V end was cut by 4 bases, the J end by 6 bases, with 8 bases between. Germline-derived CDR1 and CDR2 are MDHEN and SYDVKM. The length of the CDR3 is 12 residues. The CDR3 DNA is TGTGCCAGCAGTTCGAGGGGGGATACGCAGTATTTT. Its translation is CASSSRGDTQYF. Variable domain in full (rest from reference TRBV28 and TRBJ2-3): DVKVTQSSRYLVKRTGEKVFLECVQDMDHENMFWYRQDPGLGLRLIYFSYDVKMKEKGDIPEGYSVSREKKERFSLILESASTNQTSMYLCASSSRGDTQYFGPGTRLTVL.

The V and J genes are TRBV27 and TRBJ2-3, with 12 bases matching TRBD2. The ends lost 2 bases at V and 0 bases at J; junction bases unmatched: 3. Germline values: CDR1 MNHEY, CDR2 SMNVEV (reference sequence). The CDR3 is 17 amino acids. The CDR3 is CASSLLAGGSSTDTQYF. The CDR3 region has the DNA TGTGCCAGCAGTTTACTAGCGGGGGGGTCTAGCACAGATACGCAGTATTTT.

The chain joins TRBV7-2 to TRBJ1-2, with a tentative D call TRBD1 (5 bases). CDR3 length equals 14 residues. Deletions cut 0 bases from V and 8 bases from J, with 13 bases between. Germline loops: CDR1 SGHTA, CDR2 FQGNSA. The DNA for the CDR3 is TGTGCCAGCAGCTTAGCGGGCTCAGGGAGCGGCTACACCTTC. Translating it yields CASSLAGSGSGYTF.

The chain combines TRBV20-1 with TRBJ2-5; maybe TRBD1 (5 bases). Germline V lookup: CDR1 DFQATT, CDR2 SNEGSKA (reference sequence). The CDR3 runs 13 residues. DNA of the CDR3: TGCAGCCAAACCCCTCAGGGTTCCATAGAAAAGTACTTC. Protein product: CSQTPQGSIEKYF.

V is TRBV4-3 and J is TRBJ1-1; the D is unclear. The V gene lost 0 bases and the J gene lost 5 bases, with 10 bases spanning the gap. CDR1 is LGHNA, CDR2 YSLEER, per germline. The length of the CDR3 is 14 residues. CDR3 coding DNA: TGCGCCAGCAGCCAAGAAATTGGGGTTACTGAAGCTTTCTTT. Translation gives CASSQEIGVTEAFF.

The CDR3 region is CASSGPGTEETQYF. CDR3 nucleotide sequence: TGCGCCAGCAGCGGACCCGGGACAGAAGAGACCCAGTACTTC. This rearrangement joins TRBV5-1 to TRBJ2-5; TRBD1 matches 7 bases. J gave up 3 bases and V 4 bases, and 6 bases lay outside the gene matches. This CDR3 is 14 amino acids long. Per germline, CDR1 SGHRS and CDR2 YFSETQ.

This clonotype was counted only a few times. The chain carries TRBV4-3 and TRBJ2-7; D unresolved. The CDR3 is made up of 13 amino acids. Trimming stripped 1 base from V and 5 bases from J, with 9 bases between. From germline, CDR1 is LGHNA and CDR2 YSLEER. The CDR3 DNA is TGCGCCAGCAGCCAAGCCCCTTTCGACGAGCAGTACTTC. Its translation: CASSQAPFDEQYF.

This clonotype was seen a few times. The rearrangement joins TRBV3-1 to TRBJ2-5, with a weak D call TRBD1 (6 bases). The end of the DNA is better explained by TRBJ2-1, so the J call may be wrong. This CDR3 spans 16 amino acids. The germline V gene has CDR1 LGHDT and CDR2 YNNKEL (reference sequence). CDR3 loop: CASTPMDWDKSETQFF. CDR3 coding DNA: TGTGCCAGCACACCTATGGACTGGGACAAATCGGAGACCCAGTTCTTC.

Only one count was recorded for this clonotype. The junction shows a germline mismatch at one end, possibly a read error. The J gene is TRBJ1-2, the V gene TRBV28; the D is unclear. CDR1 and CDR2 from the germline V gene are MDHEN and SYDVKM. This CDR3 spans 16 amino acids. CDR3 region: CAGSPYREQPSYGYTF. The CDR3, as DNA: TGTGCCGGCAGTCCTTACCGGGAACAACCGAGCTATGGCTACACCTTC.

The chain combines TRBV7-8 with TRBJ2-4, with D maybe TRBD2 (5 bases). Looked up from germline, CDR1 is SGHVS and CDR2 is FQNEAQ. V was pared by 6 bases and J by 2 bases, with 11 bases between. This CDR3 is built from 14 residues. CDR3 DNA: TGTGCCAGCAGTAAGAGGGCCACCAAAAACATTCAGTACTTC. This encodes CASSKRATKNIQYF.

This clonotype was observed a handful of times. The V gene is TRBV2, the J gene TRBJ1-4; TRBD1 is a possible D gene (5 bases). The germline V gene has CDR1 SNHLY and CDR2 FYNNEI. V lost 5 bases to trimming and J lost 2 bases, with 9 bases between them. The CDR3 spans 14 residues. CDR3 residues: CASSLGETNEKLFF. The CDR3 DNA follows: TGTGCCAGCAGTCTGGGGGAGACTAATGAAAAACTGTTTTTT.

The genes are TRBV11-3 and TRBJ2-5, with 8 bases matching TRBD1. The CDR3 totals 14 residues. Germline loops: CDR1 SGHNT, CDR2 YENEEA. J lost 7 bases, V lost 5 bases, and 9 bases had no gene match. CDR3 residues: CASSMTGASTTQYF. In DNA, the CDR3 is TGTGCCAGCAGCATGACAGGGGCTAGTACGACCCAGTACTTC.

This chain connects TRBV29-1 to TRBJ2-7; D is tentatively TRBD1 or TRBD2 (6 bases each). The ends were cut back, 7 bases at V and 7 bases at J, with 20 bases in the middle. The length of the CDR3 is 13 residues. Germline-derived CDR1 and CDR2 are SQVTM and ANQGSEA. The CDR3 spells CSANGGAGYEQYF. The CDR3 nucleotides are TGCAGCGCCAACGGGGGCGCTGGCTATGAGCAGTACTTC.

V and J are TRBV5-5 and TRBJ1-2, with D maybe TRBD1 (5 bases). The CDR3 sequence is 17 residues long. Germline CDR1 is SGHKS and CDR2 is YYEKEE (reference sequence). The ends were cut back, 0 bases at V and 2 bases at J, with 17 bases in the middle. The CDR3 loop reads CASSLERTLLNNYGYTF. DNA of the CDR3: TGTGCCAGCAGCTTGGAACGGACATTGCTCAACAACTATGGCTACACCTTC.

CDR3 residues: CSARYREGEKLFF. CDR3 DNA: TGCAGTGCTAGATACAGGGAGGGTGAAAAACTGTTTTTT. This chain connects TRBV20-1 to TRBJ1-4; the D gene is possibly TRBD1 (6 bases). Germline V gene sequence: CDR1 DFQATT, CDR2 SNEGSKA (reference sequence). This CDR3 spans 13 amino acids. Trimming cost V 2 bases and J 7 bases, with 11 bases left between them.

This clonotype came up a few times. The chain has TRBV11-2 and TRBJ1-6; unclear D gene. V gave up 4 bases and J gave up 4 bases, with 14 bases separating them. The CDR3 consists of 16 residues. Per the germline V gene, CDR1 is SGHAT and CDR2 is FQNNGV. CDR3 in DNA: TGTGCCAGCAGCTACGGCGGAGGCCTATATAATTCACCCCTCCACTTT. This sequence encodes CASSYGGGLYNSPLHF. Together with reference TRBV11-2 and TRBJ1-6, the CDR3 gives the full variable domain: EAGVAQSPRYKIIEKRQSVAFWCNPISGHATLYWYQQILGQGPKLLIQFQNNGVVDDSQLPKDRFSAERLKGVDSTLKIQPAKLEDSAVYLCASSYGGGLYNSPLHFGNGTRLTVT.

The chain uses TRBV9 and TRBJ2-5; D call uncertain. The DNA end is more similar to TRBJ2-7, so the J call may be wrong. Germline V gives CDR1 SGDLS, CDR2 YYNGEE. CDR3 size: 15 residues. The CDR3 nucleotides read TGTGCCAGCAGCGTAGCGTCCAGTTGGTCGACCGAGCAGTACTTC. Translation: CASSVASSWSTEQYF.

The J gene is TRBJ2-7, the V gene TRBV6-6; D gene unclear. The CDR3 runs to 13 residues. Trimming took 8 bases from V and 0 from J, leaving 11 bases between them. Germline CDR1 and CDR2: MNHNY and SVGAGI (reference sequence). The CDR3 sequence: CASQNGLSYEQYF. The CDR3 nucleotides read TGTGCCAGCCAGAACGGGCTCTCCTACGAGCAGTACTTC.

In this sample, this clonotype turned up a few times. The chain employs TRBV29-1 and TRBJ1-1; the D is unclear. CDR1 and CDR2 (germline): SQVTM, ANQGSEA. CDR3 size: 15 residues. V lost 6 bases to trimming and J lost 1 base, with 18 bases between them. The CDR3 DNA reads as TGCAGCGTCTTAAGAGGGATCTCTGAGAACACTGAAGCTTTCTTT. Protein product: CSVLRGISENTEAFF.

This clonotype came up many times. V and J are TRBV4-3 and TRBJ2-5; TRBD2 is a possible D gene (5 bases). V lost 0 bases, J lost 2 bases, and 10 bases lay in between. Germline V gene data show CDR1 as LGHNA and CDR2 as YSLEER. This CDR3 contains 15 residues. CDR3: CASSQDRRNQETQYF. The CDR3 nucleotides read TGCGCCAGCAGCCAAGATAGGAGGAATCAAGAGACCCAGTACTTC.

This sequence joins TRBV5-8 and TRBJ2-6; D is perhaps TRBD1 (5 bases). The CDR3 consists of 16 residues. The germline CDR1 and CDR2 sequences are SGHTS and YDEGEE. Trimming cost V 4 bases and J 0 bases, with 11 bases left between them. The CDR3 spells CASSRTRFSGANVLTF. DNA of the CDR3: TGTGCCAGCAGCCGGACACGCTTCTCTGGGGCCAACGTCCTGACTTTC.

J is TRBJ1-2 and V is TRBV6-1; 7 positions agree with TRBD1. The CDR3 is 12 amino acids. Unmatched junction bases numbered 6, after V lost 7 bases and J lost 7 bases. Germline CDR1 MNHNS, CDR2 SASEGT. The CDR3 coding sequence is TGTGCCAGCAAGGACAGGTTCCCTGGCTACACCTTC. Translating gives CASKDRFPGYTF.